This T cell receptor (beta chain) stems from a study of blood T cells in healthy people across ages. The V and J ends lost 0 bases and 7 bases, in that order; junction bases with no gene match: 12. Germline CDR1 is LGHDT and CDR2 is YNNKEL (reference sequence). CDR3 length: 19 amino acids. Then a second PCR, running roughly 7 to 12 cycles, was carried out with a sample-barcoded 5' primer and a J-beta primer mix. TCRdb itself ran the 5' RACE reads through MiXCR, one entry per CDR3 protein. This sample carries 1.5 million to 2 million distinct CDR3 sequences, around 36% of them seen once, and the ten largest clones take around 11%.

This clonotype originated in a woman under 40 in good health. The specimen was blood. The chain carries TRBV3-1 and TRBJ2-3; TRBD2 matches at 14 bases. As DNA, the CDR3 is TGTGCCAGCAGCCAAGAGACGGCACGAGGACTAGCGGGAGGCCATACGCAGTATTTT. Residues: CASSQETARGLAGGHTQYF.